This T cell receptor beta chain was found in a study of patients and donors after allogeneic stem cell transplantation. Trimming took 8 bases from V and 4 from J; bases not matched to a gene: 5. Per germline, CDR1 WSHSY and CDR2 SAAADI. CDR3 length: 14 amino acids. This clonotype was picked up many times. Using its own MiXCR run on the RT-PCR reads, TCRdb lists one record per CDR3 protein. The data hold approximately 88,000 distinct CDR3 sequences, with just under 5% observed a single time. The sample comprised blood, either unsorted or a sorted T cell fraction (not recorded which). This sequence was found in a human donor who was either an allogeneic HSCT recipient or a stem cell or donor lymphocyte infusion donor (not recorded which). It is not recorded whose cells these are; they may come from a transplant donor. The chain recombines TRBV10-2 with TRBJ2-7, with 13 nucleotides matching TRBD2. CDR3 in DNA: TGCGCCAGCTCCCGGACTAGCGGGAGTTACGAGCAGTACTTC. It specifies CASSRTSGSYEQYF.